This record covers a single TCR beta chain. In the original processing: Amplification from reference gene primers served as the basis for estimated nucleated cell counts. Assay used: immunoSEQ multiplex PCR; TCRdb lists only in-frame clones, some missing. The DNA was the basis for D and trimming; V, J and clone size are from that table. Of roughly 360,000 clones listed, roughly 77% are singletons. The sample is drawn from a study of blood T cell repertoires in COVID-19. Sequencing used peripheral blood. The source is a human donor with acute or convalescent COVID-19. The donor label of this sample is uncertain.

The CDR3 region is CAWSDLAGGTFSTDTQYF. DNA of the CDR3: TGTGCCTGGAGTGATCTAGCGGGAGGTACCTTTAGCACAGATACGCAGTATTTT. The rearrangement joins TRBV30 to TRBJ2-3; 11 bases agree with TRBD2. The CDR3 covers 18 residues. V trimming: 1 base; J trimming: 0 bases; junction bases outside the gene matches: 9. The germline V gene encodes CDR1 GTSNPN and CDR2 SVGIG (reference sequence).